What follows are 19 T cell receptor beta chains derived from one specimen sequenced in a study of T cell changes during pregnancy in multiple sclerosis (dated by TCRdb to the late 2010s). Receptors were amplified or captured by the immunoSEQ multiplex PCR assay. The source is immuneACCESS, and TCRdb retained only in-frame sequences with V and J called. Part of the clones is not carried over; for the studies checked, unresolved V genes explain less than half of this, and the remainder is unexplained. The sample table records 60,000 to 85,000 clones; roughly 94% of these occur just once. Of the sample, 0.5% to 0.65% is held by the ten largest clones. The sequenced sample was peripheral blood, obtained in the third trimester of pregnancy. These receptors were taken from a female donor with multiple sclerosis, enrolled in a pregnancy study.

V is TRBV5-4 and J is TRBJ2-2, with TRBD1 as a possible D gene (6 bases). This CDR3 contains 15 residues. Trimming removed 0 bases at V and 6 bases at J, with 12 bases between. Germline CDR1 is SGHNT and CDR2 is YYREEE (reference sequence). CDR3 amino acids: CASSLGFKGAGELFF. The CDR3 DNA reads TGTGCCAGCAGCTTGGGTTTTAAGGGGGCCGGGGAGCTGTTTTTT.

This sequence joins TRBV7-3 and TRBJ2-3; unclear D gene. The germline V and J ends were trimmed by 5 bases and 2 bases, with 11 bases remaining between them. CDR1 is SGHTA, CDR2 FQGTGA, per germline. There are 14 residues in the CDR3. Here the CDR3 DNA reads TGTGCCAGCAGCAGACACAGTTCCACAGATACGCAGTATTTT. This gives the protein CASSRHSSTDTQYF.

This clone was detected only a few times. The chain recombines TRBV11-2 with TRBJ1-1; TRBD1 is a possible D gene (6 bases). The CDR3 spans 12 residues. The V and J ends lost 5 bases and 10 bases respectively, with 14 bases between them. Germline V gene lookup returns CDR1 SGHAT and CDR2 FQNNGV. This chain's CDR3 is CASSMLQGPAFF. CDR3 nucleotides: TGTGCCAGCAGCATGCTACAGGGCCCAGCTTTCTTT.

The chain employs TRBV4-3 and TRBJ2-7; TRBD1 agrees at 9 bases. Per germline, CDR1 LGHNA and CDR2 YSLEER. The CDR3 spans 15 residues. V dropped 1 base and J dropped 3; count of bases not matched to a gene: 4. CDR3 sequence reads: CASSQGTGAFYEQYF. CDR3 coding DNA: TGCGCCAGCAGCCAAGGGACAGGGGCTTTCTACGAGCAGTACTTC.

This chain uses TRBV5-1 with TRBJ2-5; possible D gene TRBD1, 5 bases. The CDR3 is made up of 13 amino acids. The V end lost 4 bases, the J end lost 2 bases, and 9 bases lay between the germline ends. Germline V lookup: CDR1 SGHRS, CDR2 YFSETQ. CDR3 region: CASSPGLQETQYF. The CDR3 nucleotides are TGCGCCAGCAGCCCAGGGCTTCAAGAGACCCAGTACTTC.

J is TRBJ1-1 and V is TRBV6-5; no definite D call. The CDR3 is 12 residues long. Germline assignment: CDR1 MNHEY and CDR2 SVGAGI. Trimming cost V 7 bases and J 4 bases, with 10 bases left between them. This CDR3 reads CASISPGTEAFF. Written as DNA, the CDR3 is TGTGCCAGCATAAGTCCGGGCACTGAAGCTTTCTTT.

J is TRBJ2-2 and V is TRBV27, with D tentatively TRBD1 (5 bases). This CDR3 spans 16 amino acids. Trimming cost V 6 bases and J 3 bases, with 17 bases left between them. The germline V gene has CDR1 MNHEY and CDR2 SMNVEV (reference sequence). The CDR3, as DNA: TGTGCCAGCAGCCCTCCGAGACAGAGACACACCGGGGAGCTGTTTTTT. Translating it yields CASSPPRQRHTGELFF.

This chain uses TRBV9 with TRBJ2-7, with TRBD1 identical over 9 bases. The V segment lost 0 bases and the J segment 5 bases; nucleotides outside the gene matches: 9. The CDR3 is 16 residues long. Germline assignment: CDR1 SGDLS and CDR2 YYNGEE. The CDR3 DNA reads as TGTGCCAGCAGCGTAGCAACCGGGACAGGGTACGACGAGCAGTACTTC. This gives the protein CASSVATGTGYDEQYF.

The chain carries TRBV7-3 and TRBJ1-2; TRBD1 might be the D (6 bases). CDR3 length equals 14 residues. The V gene's germline CDR1 is SGHTA and CDR2 FQGTGA. V was cut by 5 bases and J by 3 bases, with 13 bases left in between. Here the CDR3 DNA reads TGTGCCAGCAGCCCATCGGCAGGGGACTATGGCTACACCTTC. Protein: CASSPSAGDYGYTF.

The chain combines TRBV11-3 with TRBJ2-5; TRBD1 matches 7 bases. The CDR3 spans 13 residues. CDR1 and CDR2 from the germline V gene are SGHNT and YENEEA. V gave up 5 bases and J gave up 5 bases; unmatched junction bases: 5. As DNA, the CDR3 is TGTGCCAGCAGCATCACAGGGGTGGAGACCCAGTACTTC. This sequence encodes CASSITGVETQYF.

The J gene is TRBJ1-1, the V gene TRBV7-9; 9 bases agree with TRBD1. The CDR3 length is 15 residues. V lost 4 bases, J lost 10 bases, and 13 bases stayed unmatched. The V gene's germline CDR1 is SEHNR and CDR2 FQNEAQ (reference sequence). CDR3 sequence: CASSSGGRGTGSAFF. The CDR3 DNA sequence: TGTGCCAGCAGCTCAGGGGGGCGTGGGACAGGGTCAGCTTTCTTT.

The rearrangement uses TRBV9 and TRBJ2-5; D gene ambiguous. Germline lookup yields CDR1 SGDLS and CDR2 YYNGEE. V lost 0 bases, J lost 4 bases, and 4 bases lay in between. There are 12 residues in the CDR3. DNA of the CDR3: TGTGCCAGCAGCGTAGACGGAGAGACCCAGTACTTC. This codes for CASSVDGETQYF.

This chain uses TRBV19 with TRBJ2-7; 9 nucleotides line up with TRBD2. The germline V gene encodes CDR1 LNHDA and CDR2 SQIVND (reference sequence). The CDR3 has 14 residues. Trimming cost V 3 bases and J 0 bases; bases outside gene matches: 0. CDR3 nucleotide sequence: TGTGCCAGTAGTATTAGCGGGAGCTCCTACGAGCAGTACTTC. Amino acid sequence: CASSISGSSYEQYF.

The chain recombines TRBV6-5 with TRBJ1-2; the D gene is possibly TRBD1 (5 bases). CDR3 length: 13 residues. With 7 bases removed from V and 3 bases from J, the gap between germline ends came to 12 bases. The germline gives CDR1 MNHEY, CDR2 SVGAGI. CDR3 nucleotide sequence: TGTGCCAGCATCAAAATGGGGCACTATGGCTACACCTTC. This gives the protein CASIKMGHYGYTF.

The V gene is TRBV5-4, the J gene TRBJ2-4; possibly TRBD1 for D (6 bases). V dropped 5 bases and J dropped 1 base, with 13 bases sitting between them. CDR1 is SGHNT, CDR2 YYREEE, per germline (reference sequence). CDR3 length: 15 residues. The CDR3 region is CASRLGQGAKNIQYF. CDR3 coding DNA: TGTGCCAGCAGACTAGGGCAGGGGGCCAAAAACATTCAGTACTTC.

This chain connects TRBV5-5 to TRBJ2-1; TRBD2 matches at 15 bases. The CDR3 has 15 amino acids. The trim removed 5 bases at V and 4 bases at J, leaving 1 base unmatched. Germline values: CDR1 SGHKS, CDR2 YYEKEE (reference sequence). CDR3 bases: TGTGCCAGCAGGGGACTAGCGGGGGGATACAATGAGCAGTTCTTC. As protein: CASRGLAGGYNEQFF.

In nucleotides, the CDR3 is TGTGCCATCAGTGAGTCCTCCGGGACAGGGATGAGAGGAAACACCATATATTTT. Translation: CAISESSGTGMRGNTIYF. The chain recombines TRBV10-3 with TRBJ1-3; TRBD1 matches at 9 bases. V was clipped by 0 bases and J by 4 bases; unmatched bases: 10. Germline V gene sequence: CDR1 ENHRY, CDR2 SYGVKD. The CDR3 loop spans 18 amino acids.

Of note for this clone: This CDR3 is missing its conserved last phenylalanine or tryptophan, likely due to a read error. The DNA is left out, because the CDR3 cannot be placed on it with certainty; the CDR3 is given as TCRdb lists it. The chain joins TRBV7-9 to TRBJ1-1. The CDR3 contains 13 residues when both ends are counted. Germline V CDR1 and CDR2: SEHNR, FQNEAQ (reference sequence). The CDR3: CASSFLGGGTVSI.

In DNA form, the CDR3 reads TGTGCCAGCAGTGATTCTTGGCCCACTGAAGCTTTCTTT. Amino acids: CASSDSWPTEAFF. The rearrangement joins TRBV25-1 to TRBJ1-1, with D unclear. V lost 3 bases and J 4 bases, leaving 9 bases between the germline ends. The CDR3 runs 13 residues. Germline values: CDR1 MGHDK, CDR2 SYGVNS.